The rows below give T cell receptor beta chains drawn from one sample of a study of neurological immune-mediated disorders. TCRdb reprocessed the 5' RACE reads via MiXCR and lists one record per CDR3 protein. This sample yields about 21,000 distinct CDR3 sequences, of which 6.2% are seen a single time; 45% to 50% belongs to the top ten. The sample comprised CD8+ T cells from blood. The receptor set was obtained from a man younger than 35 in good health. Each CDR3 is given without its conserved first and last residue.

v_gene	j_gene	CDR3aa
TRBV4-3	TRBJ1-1	ASSPALTGGTEAF
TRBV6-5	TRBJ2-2	ASSYSTGLSTGELF
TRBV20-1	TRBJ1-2	SARRTGDYGYT
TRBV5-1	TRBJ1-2	ASSLVGGTTERT
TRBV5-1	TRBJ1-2	ASSLAAGPNYGYT
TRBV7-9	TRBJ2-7	ASSLRDRVYVQY
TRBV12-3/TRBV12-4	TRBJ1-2	ASSIIAITGVGSEDGYT
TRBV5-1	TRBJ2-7	ASSLGAAAYEQY
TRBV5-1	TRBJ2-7	ASRNPGTLPYEQY
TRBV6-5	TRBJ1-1	ASSYSQGLDTEAF
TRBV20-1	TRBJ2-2	SALGITTNTGELF
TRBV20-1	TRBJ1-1	SAPRGGALIFEAF
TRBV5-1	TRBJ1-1	ASSLKEITEAF
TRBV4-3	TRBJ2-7	ASSQGTSSYEQY
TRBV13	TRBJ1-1	ASSYRGQGNTEAF
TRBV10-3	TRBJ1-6	ATRGGQSYNSPLH
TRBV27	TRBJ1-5	ASSLSSNQPQH
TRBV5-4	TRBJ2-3	ASSLVVGDTQY
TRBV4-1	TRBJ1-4	ASSQVRVTDSTGKLF
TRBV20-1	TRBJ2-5	SVQGEETQY
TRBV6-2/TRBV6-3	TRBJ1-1	ASSYTRTDTEAF
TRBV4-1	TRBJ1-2	ASSQDRVRAWNYGYT
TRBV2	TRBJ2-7	ASSGALSYEQY
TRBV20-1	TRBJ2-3	SADLAGGYTDTQY
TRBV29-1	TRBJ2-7	SVRLGSSYEQY
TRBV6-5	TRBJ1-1	ASSYLIGVLPPEAF
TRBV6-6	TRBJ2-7	ASSFRGYEQY
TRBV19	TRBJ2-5	ASSSRSGVETQY
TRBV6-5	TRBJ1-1	ASNLLGATEAF
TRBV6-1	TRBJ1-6	ASSEVWGAWNSPLH
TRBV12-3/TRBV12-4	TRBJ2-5	ASSLLTGPTSTQY
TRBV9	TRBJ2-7	ASSVAVGSYEQY
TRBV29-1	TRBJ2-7	SVEETSGITYEQY
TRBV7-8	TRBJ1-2	ASSDRDRGIYGYT
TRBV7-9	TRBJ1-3	ASSSAGTGNGNTIY
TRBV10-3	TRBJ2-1	AISERTGSSYNEQF
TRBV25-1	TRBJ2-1	ASSEYTRVGENEQF
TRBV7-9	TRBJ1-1	ASSLWTNTEAF
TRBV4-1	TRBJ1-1	ASSQDLGTEAF
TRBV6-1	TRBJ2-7	ASSETGVAYEQY
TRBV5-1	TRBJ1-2	ASSLGLDGYT
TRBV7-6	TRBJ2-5	ASSLALEAVPSVETQY
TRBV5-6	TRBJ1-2	ASSFGSRGGGYT
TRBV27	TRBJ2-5	ASSWSGNRQETQY
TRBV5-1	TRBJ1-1	ASSLVEGSTEAF
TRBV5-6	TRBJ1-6	ASSPSGDLQDLH
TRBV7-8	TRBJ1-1	ASSLSSPTQGETEAF
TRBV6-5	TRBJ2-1	ASSYSRVYNEQF
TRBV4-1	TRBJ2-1	ASSQGVLLAMEQF
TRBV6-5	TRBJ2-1	ASSYLAGSYNEQF
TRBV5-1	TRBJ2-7	ASSLAPRAGAYYEQY
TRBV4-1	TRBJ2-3	ASSQNLAERGEQY